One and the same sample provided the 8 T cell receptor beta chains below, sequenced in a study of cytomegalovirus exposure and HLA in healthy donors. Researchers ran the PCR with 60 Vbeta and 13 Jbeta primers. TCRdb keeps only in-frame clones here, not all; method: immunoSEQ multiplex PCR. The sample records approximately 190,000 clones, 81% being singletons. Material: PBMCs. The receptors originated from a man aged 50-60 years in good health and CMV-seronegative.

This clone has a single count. This CDR3 is CASSGTTGPGELFF. The CDR3 nucleotides are TGTGCCAGCAGCGGAACCACAGGCCCCGGGGAGCTGTTTTTT. J is TRBJ2-2 and V is TRBV9; possibly TRBD1 for D (5 bases). Germline CDR1 reads SGDLS; CDR2 reads YYNGEE. Trimming removed 3 bases at V and 6 bases at J, with 12 bases between. The CDR3 consists of 14 residues.

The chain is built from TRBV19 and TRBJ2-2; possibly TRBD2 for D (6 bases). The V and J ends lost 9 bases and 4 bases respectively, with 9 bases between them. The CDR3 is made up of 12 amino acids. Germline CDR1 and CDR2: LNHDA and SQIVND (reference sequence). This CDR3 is CASLGGTGELFF. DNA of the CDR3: TGTGCCAGCTTGGGGGGCACCGGGGAGCTGTTTTTT.

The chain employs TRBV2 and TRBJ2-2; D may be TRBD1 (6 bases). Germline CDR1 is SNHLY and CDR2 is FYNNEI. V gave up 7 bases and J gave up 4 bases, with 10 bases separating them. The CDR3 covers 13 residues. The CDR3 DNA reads TGTGCCAGCACAGGGGTAGGCACCGGGGAGCTGTTTTTT. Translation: CASTGVGTGELFF.

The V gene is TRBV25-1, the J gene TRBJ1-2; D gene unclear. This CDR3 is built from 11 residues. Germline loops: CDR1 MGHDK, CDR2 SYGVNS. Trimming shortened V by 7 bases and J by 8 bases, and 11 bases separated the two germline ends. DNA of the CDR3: TGTGCCAGCACTCGCGGGAGGGGCTACACCTTC. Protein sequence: CASTRGRGYTF.

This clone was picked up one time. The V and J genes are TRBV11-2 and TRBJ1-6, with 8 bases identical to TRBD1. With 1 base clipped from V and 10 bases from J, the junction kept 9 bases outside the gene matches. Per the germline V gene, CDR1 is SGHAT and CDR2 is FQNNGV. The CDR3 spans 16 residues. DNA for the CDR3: TGTGCCAGCAGCTTAGGGGGAAGGACAGGGAACTCACCCCTCCACTTT. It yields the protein CASSLGGRTGNSPLHF.

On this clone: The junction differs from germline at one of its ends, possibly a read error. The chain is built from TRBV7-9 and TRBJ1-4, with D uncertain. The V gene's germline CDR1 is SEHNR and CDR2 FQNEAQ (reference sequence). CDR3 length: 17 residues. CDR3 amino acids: CSSSIHPSGGRNEKLFF. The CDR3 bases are TGTTCCAGCAGCATCCACCCGTCGGGAGGGCGTAATGAAAAACTGTTTTTT.

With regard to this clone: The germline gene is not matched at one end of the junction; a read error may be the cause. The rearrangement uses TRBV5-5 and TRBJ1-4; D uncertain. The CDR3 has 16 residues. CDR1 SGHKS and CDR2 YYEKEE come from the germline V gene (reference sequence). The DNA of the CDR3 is TGTGCCAGCAGCGAAGGAGGCGCCGGGAGAAATGAAAAGCTGTTTTTT. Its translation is CASSEGGAGRNEKLFF.

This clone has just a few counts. In DNA, the CDR3 is TGTGCCAGCTCACCAGTAGGTTCAGAGGGCGAGCAGTACTTC. This encodes CASSPVGSEGEQYF. This sequence joins TRBV18 and TRBJ2-5, with a tentative D call TRBD2 (5 bases). Near its end, the DNA agrees better with TRBJ2-7, so the J call may be wrong. CDR1 and CDR2 from the germline V gene are KGHSH and LQKENI. The CDR3 is 14 residues long.